The 8 T cell receptor beta chains below all came from one sample that was sequenced in a study of T cell responses to AZD1222 COVID-19 vaccine. Assay: immunoSEQ multiplex PCR; the TCRdb copy retains only in-frame clones and omits some. The repertoire holds about 190,000 clones, with approximately 92% as singletons. The sequencing here drew on peripheral blood, taken on day 0 of AZD1222 vaccination. These receptors were collected from an adult in good health.

The chain employs TRBV5-1 and TRBJ2-2, with D perhaps given as TRBD1 or TRBD2 (6 bases each). Germline lookup yields CDR1 SGHRS and CDR2 YFSETQ. The CDR3 length is 17 residues. Trimming shortened V by 3 bases and J by 3 bases, and 18 bases separated the two germline ends. The CDR3 DNA sequence: TGCGCCAGCAGCTCCGGAGATCCGGGGGCCTACACCGGGGAGCTGTTTTTT. It codes for CASSSGDPGAYTGELFF.

The chain carries TRBV18 and TRBJ2-1; perhaps TRBD1 as D (6 bases). CDR1 is KGHSH, CDR2 LQKENI, per germline. V was shortened by 2 bases and J by 0 bases, with 11 bases between the two germline ends. The CDR3 totals 16 residues. The CDR3 DNA is TGTGCCAGCTCACCAAAAGGACAGAGCTCCTACAATGAGCAGTTCTTC. Translating gives CASSPKGQSSYNEQFF. The variable domain in full, completed from reference TRBV18 and TRBJ2-1, reads NAGVMQNPRHLVRRRGQEARLRCSPMKGHSHVYWYRQLPEEGLKFMVYLQKENIIDESGMPKERFSAEFPKEGPSILRIQQVVRGDSAAYFCASSPKGQSSYNEQFFGPGTRLTVL.

The chain carries TRBV7-2 and TRBJ1-1, with D perhaps matching TRBD1 (5 bases). V lost 5 bases, J lost 11 bases, and 21 bases lay in between. The CDR3 is 14 residues long. The V gene's germline CDR1 is SGHTA and CDR2 FQGNSA. CDR3 sequence: CASSPRVGSAGAFF. CDR3 nucleotides: TGTGCCAGCAGCCCCAGGGTAGGGTCCGCGGGGGCTTTCTTT.

The V and J genes are TRBV6-5 and TRBJ1-1; D ambiguous. There are 12 residues in the CDR3. The germline V and J ends were trimmed by 2 bases and 7 bases, with 8 bases remaining between them. Germline loops: CDR1 MNHEY, CDR2 SVGAGI. CDR3 bases: TGTGCCAGCAGTTACCACGACGGTGAAGCTTTCTTT. Residues: CASSYHDGEAFF.

This chain uses TRBV6-5 with TRBJ2-2; 7 positions agree with TRBD2. Germline CDR1 and CDR2: MNHEY and SVGAGI. This CDR3 is built from 15 residues. The J segment lost 6 bases and the V segment lost 5 bases, leaving 9 bases of the junction unmatched. CDR3 nucleotide sequence: TGTGCCAGCAGTACAATCCGAGCGGGGTCCGGGGAGCTGTTTTTT. It specifies CASSTIRAGSGELFF.

The CDR3 DNA reads TGCGCCAGCAGCCCGGACAGTACTGGAAACACCATATATTTT. Amino acids: CASSPDSTGNTIYF. This chain connects TRBV5-1 to TRBJ1-3, with D perhaps matching TRBD1 (6 bases). This CDR3 comprises 14 residues. The V end lost 4 bases, the J end lost 2 bases, and 10 bases lay between the germline ends. CDR1 is SGHRS and CDR2 is YFSETQ in the germline V gene.

This chain links TRBV4-2 with TRBJ1-4; D is uncertain. CDR1 and CDR2 from the germline V gene are LGHNA and YNFKEQ. This CDR3 comprises 16 residues. The ends were cut back, 1 base at V and 0 bases at J, with 9 bases in the middle. DNA for the CDR3: TGTGCCAGCAGCCAAGTTAAGACTGCAACTAATGAAAAACTGTTTTTT. Translating it yields CASSQVKTATNEKLFF.

The genes are TRBV7-3 and TRBJ2-5, with 9 bases aligning to TRBD2. Trimming at V came to 6 bases and at J to 5 bases, leaving 7 bases not matched to a gene. The CDR3 has 14 residues. From germline, CDR1 is SGHTA and CDR2 FQGTGA. CDR3 residues: CASSRGLAGETQYF. The CDR3 nucleotides read TGTGCCAGCAGTCGGGGACTAGCCGGGGAGACCCAGTACTTC. Combining the CDR3 with reference TRBV7-3 and TRBJ2-5 gives the whole variable domain GAGVSQTPSNKVTEKGKYVELRCDPISGHTALYWYRQSLGQGPEFLIYFQGTGAADDSGLPNDRFFAVRPEGSVSTLKIQRTERGDSAVYLCASSRGLAGETQYFGPGTRLLVL.